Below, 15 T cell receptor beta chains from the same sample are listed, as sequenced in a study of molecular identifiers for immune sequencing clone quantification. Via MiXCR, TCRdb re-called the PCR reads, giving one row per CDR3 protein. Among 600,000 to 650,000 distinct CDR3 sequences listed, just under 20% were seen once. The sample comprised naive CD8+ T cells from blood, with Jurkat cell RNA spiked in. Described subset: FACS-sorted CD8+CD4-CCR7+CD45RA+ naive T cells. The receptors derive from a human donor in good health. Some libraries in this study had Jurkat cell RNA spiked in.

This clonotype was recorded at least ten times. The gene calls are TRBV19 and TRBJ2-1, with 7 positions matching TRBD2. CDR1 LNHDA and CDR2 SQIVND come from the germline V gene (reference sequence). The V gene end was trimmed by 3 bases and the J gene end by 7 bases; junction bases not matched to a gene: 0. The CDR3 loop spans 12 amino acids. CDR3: CASSMGGNEQFF. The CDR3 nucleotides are TGTGCCAGTAGTATGGGGGGGAATGAGCAGTTCTTC.

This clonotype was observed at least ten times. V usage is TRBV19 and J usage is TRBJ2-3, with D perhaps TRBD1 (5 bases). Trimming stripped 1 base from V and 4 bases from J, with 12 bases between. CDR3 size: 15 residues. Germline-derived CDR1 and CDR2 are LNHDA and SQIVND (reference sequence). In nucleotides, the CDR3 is TGTGCCAGTAGTATAGTGGCAGGGTCGTCAGATACGCAGTATTTT. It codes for CASSIVAGSSDTQYF.

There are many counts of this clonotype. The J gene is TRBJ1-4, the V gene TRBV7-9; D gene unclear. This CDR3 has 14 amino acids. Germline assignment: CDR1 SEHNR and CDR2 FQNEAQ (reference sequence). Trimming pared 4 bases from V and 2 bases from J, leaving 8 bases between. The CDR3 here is CASSSPDTNEKLFF. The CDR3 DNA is TGTGCCAGCAGCTCACCGGACACTAATGAAAAACTGTTTTTT. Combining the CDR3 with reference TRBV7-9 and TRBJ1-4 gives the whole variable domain DTGVSQNPRHKITKRGQNVTFRCDPISEHNRLYWYRQTLGQGPEFLTYFQNEAQLEKSRLLSDRFSAERPKGSFSTLEIQRTEQGDSAMYLCASSSPDTNEKLFFGSGTQLSVL.

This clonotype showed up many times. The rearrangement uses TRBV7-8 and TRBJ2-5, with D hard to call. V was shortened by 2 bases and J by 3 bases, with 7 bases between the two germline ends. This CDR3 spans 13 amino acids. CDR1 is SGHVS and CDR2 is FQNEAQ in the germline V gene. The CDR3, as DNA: TGTGCCAGCAGCTTACAGGCCGAAGAGACCCAGTACTTC. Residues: CASSLQAEETQYF. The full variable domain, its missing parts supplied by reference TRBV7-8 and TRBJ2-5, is GAGVSQSPRYKVAKRGQDVALRCDPISGHVSLFWYQQALGQGPEFLTYFQNEAQLDKSGLPSDRFFAERPEGSVSTLKIQRTQQEDSAVYLCASSLQAEETQYFGPGTRLLVL.

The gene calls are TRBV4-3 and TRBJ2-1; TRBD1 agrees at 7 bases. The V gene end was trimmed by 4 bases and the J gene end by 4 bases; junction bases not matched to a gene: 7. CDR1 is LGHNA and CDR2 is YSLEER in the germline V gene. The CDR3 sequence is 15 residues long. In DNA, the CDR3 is TGCGCCAGCAGCCGAGGAGAGGGACAGTACAATGAGCAGTTCTTC. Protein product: CASSRGEGQYNEQFF.

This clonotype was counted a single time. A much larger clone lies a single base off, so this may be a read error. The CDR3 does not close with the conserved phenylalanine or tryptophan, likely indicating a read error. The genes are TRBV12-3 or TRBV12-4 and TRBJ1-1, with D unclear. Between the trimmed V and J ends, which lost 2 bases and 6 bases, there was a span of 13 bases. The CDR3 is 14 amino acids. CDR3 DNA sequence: TGTGCCAGCAGTTTATCTGGGGATGCGTCTGAAGCTTTCCTT. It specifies CASSLSGDASEAFL.

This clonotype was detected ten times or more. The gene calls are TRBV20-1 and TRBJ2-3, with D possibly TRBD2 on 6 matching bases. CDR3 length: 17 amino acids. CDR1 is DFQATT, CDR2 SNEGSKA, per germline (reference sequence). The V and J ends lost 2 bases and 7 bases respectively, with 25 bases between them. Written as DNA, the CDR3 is TGCAGTGCTAGATCCTCCCGGGAGCCCCTAAAATCGTATACGCAGTATTTT. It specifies CSARSSREPLKSYTQYF.

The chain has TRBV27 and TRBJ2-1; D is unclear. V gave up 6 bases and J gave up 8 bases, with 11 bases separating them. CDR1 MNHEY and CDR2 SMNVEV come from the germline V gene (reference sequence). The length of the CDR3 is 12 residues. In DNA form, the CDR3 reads TGTGCCAGCAGGGGTCTGAGGTATGAGCAGTTCTTC. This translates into CASRGLRYEQFF.

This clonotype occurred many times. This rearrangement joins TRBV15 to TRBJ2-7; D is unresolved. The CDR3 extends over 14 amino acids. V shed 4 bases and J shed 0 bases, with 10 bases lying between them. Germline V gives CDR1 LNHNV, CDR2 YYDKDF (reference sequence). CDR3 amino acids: CATSTKVSSYEQYF. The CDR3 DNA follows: TGTGCCACCAGCACTAAGGTTAGCTCCTACGAGCAGTACTTC.

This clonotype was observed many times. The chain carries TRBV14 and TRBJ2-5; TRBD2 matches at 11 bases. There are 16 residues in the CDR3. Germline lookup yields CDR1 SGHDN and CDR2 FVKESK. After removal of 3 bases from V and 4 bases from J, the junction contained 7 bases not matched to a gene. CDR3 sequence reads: CASSQLTSGVGETQYF. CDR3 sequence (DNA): TGTGCCAGCAGCCAGCTGACTAGCGGGGTAGGAGAGACCCAGTACTTC.

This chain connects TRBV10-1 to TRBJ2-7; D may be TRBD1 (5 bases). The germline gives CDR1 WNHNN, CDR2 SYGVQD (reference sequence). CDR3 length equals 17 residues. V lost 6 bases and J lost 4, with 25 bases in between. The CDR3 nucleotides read TGCGCCAGCAGATGTGAGTGGGGCCCGAAAGATCCATACGAGCAGTACTTC. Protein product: CASRCEWGPKDPYEQYF.

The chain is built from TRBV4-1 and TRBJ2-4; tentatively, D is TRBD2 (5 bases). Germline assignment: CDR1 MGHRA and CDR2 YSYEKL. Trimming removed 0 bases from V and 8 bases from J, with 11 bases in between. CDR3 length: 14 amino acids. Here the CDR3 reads CASSQDRGLDIQYF. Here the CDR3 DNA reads TGCGCCAGCAGCCAAGATCGAGGGCTAGACATTCAGTACTTC.

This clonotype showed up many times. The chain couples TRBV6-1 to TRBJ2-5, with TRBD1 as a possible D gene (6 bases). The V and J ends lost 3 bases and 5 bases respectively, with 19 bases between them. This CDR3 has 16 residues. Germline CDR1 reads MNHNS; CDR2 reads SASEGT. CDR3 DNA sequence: TGTGCCAGCAGTGACTGGATCGCAGGGGATATGGAGACCCAGTACTTC. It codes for CASSDWIAGDMETQYF.

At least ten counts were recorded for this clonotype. DNA of the CDR3: TGCAGCGTTGAATCCCCAGTGAACACTGAAGCTTTCTTT. Translating it yields CSVESPVNTEAFF. The chain recombines TRBV29-1 with TRBJ1-1; no clear D. Trimming took 2 bases from V and 0 from J, leaving 7 bases between them. The germline V gene has CDR1 SQVTM and CDR2 ANQGSEA. This CDR3 contains 13 residues.

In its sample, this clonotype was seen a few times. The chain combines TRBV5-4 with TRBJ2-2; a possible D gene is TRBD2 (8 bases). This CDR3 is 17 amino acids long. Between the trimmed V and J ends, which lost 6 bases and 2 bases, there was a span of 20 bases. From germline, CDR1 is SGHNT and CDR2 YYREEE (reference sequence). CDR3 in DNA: TGTGCCAGCACCCCCGGGGGGGACAGCTTAAACACCGGGGAGCTGTTTTTT. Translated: CASTPGGDSLNTGELFF.